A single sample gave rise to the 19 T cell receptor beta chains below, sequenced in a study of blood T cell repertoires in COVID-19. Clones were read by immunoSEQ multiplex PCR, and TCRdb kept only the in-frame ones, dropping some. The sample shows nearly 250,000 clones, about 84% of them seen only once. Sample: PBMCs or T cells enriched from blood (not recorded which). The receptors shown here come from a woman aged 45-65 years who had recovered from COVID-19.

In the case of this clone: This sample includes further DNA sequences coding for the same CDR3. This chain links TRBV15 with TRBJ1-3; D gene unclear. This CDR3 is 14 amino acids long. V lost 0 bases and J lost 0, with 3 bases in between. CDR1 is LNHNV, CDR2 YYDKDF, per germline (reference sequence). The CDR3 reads CATSRDSSGNTIYF. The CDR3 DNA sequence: TGTGCCACCAGCAGAGACAGCTCTGGAAACACCATATATTTT.

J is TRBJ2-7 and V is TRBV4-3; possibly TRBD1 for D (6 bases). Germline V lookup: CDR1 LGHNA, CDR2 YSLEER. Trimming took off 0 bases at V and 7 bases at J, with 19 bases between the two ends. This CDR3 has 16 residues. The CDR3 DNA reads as TGCGCCAGCAGCCAAGATTCCAGGGGTGTAAGGGGTGAGCAGTACTTC. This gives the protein CASSQDSRGVRGEQYF.

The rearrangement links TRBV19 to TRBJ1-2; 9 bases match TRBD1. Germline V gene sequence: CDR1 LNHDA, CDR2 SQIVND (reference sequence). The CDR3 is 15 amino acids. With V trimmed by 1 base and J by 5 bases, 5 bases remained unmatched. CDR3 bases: TGTGCCAGTAGTATAGTACCGGGACAGGGATATGGCTACACCTTC. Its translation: CASSIVPGQGYGYTF.

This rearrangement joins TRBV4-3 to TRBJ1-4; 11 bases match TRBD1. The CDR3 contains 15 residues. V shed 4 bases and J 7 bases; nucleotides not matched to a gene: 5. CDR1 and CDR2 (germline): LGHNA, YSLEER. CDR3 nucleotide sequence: TGCGCCAGCAGCCGCATCGGGACAGGGGGTGAAAAACTGTTTTTT. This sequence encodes CASSRIGTGGEKLFF.

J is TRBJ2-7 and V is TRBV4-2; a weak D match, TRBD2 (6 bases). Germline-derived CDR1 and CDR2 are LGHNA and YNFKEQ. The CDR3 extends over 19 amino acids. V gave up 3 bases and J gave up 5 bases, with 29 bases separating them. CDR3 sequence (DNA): TGTGCCAGCAGCCAGGCCTTTGGTCTAGTCGGACTACTCTACGACGAGCAGTACTTC. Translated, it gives CASSQAFGLVGLLYDEQYF.

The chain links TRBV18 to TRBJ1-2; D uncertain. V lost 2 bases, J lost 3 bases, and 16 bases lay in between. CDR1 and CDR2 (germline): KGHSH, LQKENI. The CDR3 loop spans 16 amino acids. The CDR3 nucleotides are TGTGCCAGCTCACCAACTCTGGTTGTGTCTCACTATGGCTACACCTTC. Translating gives CASSPTLVVSHYGYTF.

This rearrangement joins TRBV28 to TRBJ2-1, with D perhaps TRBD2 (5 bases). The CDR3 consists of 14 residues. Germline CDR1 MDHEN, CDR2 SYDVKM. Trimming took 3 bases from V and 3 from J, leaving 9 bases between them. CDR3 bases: TGTGCCAGCAGTTTTTCTAGCAGCTACAATGAGCAGTTCTTC. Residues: CASSFSSSYNEQFF.

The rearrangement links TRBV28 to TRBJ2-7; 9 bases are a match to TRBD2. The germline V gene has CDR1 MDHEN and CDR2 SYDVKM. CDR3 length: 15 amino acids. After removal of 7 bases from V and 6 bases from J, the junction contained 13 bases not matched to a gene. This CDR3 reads CASNPIGLAGPEQYF. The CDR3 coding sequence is TGTGCCAGCAACCCTATAGGCCTAGCGGGACCCGAGCAGTACTTC.

CDR3 loop: CASSNTGKNGYTF. The CDR3, as DNA: TGTGCCAGCAGCAATACAGGGAAGAATGGCTACACCTTC. This sequence joins TRBV9 and TRBJ1-2; perhaps TRBD1 as D (6 bases). Trimming pared 4 bases from V and 6 bases from J, leaving 13 bases between. In germline, CDR1 is SGDLS, CDR2 YYNGEE. The length of the CDR3 is 13 residues.

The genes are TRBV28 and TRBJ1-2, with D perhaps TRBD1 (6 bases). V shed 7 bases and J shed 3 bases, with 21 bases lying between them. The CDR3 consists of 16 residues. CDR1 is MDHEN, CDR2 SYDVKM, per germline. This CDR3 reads CASISPSPGADYGYTF. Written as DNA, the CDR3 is TGTGCCAGCATATCTCCCAGTCCAGGGGCGGACTATGGCTACACCTTC.

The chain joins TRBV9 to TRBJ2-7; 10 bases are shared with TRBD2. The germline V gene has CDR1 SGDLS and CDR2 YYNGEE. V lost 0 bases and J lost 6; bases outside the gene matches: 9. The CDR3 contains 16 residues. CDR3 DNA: TGTGCCAGCAGCGTAGTAGGGCTAGCGGGAGTTTCCGAGCAGTACTTC. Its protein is CASSVVGLAGVSEQYF.

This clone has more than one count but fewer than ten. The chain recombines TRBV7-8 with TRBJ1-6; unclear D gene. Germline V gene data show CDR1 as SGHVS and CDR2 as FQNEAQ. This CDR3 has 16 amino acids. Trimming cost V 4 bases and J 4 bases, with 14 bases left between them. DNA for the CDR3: TGTGCCAGCAGCTACCAATCCCCCGGGTATAATTCACCCCTCCACTTT. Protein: CASSYQSPGYNSPLHF.

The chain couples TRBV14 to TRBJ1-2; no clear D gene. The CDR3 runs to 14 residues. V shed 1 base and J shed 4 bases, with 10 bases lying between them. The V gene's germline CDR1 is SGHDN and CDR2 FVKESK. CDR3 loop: CASSQVLGLYGYTF. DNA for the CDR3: TGTGCCAGCAGCCAAGTCCTTGGACTCTATGGCTACACCTTC.

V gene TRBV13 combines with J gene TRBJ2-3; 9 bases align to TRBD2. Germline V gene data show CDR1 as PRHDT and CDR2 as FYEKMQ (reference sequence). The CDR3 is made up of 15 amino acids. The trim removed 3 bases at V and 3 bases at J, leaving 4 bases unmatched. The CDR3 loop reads CASSFVLAGTDTQYF. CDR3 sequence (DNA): TGTGCCAGCAGCTTTGTACTAGCGGGTACAGATACGCAGTATTTT.

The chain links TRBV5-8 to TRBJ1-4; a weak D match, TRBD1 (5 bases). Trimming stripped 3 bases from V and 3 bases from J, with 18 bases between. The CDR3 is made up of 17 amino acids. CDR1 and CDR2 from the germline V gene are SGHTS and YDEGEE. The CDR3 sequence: CASSSGFPATANEKLFF. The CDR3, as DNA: TGTGCCAGCAGCTCAGGGTTCCCAGCCACAGCTAATGAAAAACTGTTTTTT. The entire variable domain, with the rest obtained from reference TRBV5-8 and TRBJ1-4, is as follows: EAGVTQSPTHLIKTRGQQATLRCSPISGHTSVYWYQQALGLGLQFLLWYDEGEERNRGNFPPRFSGRQFPNYSSELNVNALELEDSALYLCASSSGFPATANEKLFFGSGTQLSVL.

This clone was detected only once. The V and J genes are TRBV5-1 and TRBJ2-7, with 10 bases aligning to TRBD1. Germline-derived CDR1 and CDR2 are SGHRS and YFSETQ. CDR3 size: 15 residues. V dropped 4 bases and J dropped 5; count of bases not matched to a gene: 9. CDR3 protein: CASSRAGQGINEQYF. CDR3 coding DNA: TGCGCCAGCAGCCGAGCGGGACAGGGGATCAACGAGCAGTACTTC.

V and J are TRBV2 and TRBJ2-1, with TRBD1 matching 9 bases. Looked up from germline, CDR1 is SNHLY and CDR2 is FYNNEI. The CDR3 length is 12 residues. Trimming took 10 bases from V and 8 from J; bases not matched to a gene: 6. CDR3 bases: TGTGCCACCAGACAGGGGGTCGATGAGCAGTTCTTC. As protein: CATRQGVDEQFF.

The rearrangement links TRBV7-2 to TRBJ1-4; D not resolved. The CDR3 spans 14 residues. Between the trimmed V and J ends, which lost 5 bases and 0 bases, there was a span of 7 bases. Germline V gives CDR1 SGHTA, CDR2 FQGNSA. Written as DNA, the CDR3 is TGTGCCAGCAGCCCCTATGCAACTAATGAAAAACTGTTTTTT. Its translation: CASSPYATNEKLFF.

The CDR3 here is CASSPEAAGGTDTQYF. The CDR3 DNA is TGTGCCAGCAGCCCCGAGGCGGCGGGAGGGACAGATACGCAGTATTTT. The chain uses TRBV5-6 and TRBJ2-3; 9 nucleotides agree with TRBD2. Germline CDR1 and CDR2: SGHDT and YYEEEE. The CDR3 spans 16 residues. V was clipped by 4 bases and J by 3 bases; unmatched bases: 9.